The 23 T cell receptor beta chains given below trace back to one sample, sequenced in a study of neurological immune-mediated disorders. Using its own MiXCR run on the 5' RACE reads, TCRdb lists one record per CDR3 protein. The data show 35,000 to 40,000 distinct CDR3 sequences, roughly 2.5% seen once. Sequenced sample: PBMCs. The receptor source for this set is a man aged 45-65 years with multiple sclerosis.

This clonotype came up many times. The V call is TRBV7-6, the J call TRBJ2-2; TRBD1 aligns across 8 bases. The CDR3 covers 15 residues. CDR1 is SGHVS and CDR2 is FNYEAQ in the germline V gene. The junction had 6 bases not matched to a gene; V was cut back by 5 bases and J by 4 bases. CDR3 sequence: CASSPTGTGTGELFF. CDR3 DNA: TGTGCCAGCAGCCCAACAGGGACAGGCACCGGGGAGCTGTTTTTT.

This clonotype is labeled as medium-sized. CDR3 residues: CASSPGGQLTDTQYF. The CDR3 coding sequence is TGCGCCAGCAGCCCCGGGGGACAGCTCACAGATACGCAGTATTTT. The chain couples TRBV5-1 to TRBJ2-3; maybe TRBD1 (7 bases). CDR1 is SGHRS, CDR2 YFSETQ, per germline. The V end was cut by 4 bases, the J end by 2 bases, with 14 bases between. The CDR3 runs to 15 residues.

This clonotype was observed many times. J is TRBJ1-3 and V is TRBV9; D perhaps matches TRBD1 (5 bases). CDR1 and CDR2 (germline): SGDLS, YYNGEE. Trimming removed 4 bases from V and 4 bases from J, with 9 bases in between. The CDR3 is made up of 13 amino acids. In DNA form, the CDR3 reads TGTGCCAGCAGCCCTGGGGACGGAAACACCATATATTTT. Its translation is CASSPGDGNTIYF.

Many counts were recorded for this clonotype. The chain recombines TRBV10-3 with TRBJ2-2; 9 bases match TRBD1. Germline V gene sequence: CDR1 ENHRY, CDR2 SYGVKD. J gave up 5 bases and V 7 bases, and 5 bases lay outside the gene matches. CDR3 length: 14 residues. The CDR3 reads CAIKGTGSTGELFF. CDR3 DNA sequence: TGTGCCATCAAGGGGACAGGGTCGACCGGGGAGCTGTTTTTT.

The table lists this clonotype with many counts. The chain employs TRBV12-3 or TRBV12-4 and TRBJ2-4; D perhaps matches TRBD2 (6 bases). Trimming took off 3 bases at V and 1 base at J, with 10 bases between the two ends. The CDR3 contains 15 residues. CDR3 loop: CASSFRDSAKNIQYF. The CDR3 nucleotides read TGTGCCAGCAGTTTCAGGGACTCGGCCAAAAACATTCAGTACTTC.

In this sample, this clonotype turned up many times. This chain uses TRBV20-1 with TRBJ1-6; 8 bases match TRBD1. J gave up 0 bases and V 1 base, and 8 bases lay outside the gene matches. Looked up from germline, CDR1 is DFQATT and CDR2 is SNEGSKA (reference sequence). CDR3 length: 18 residues. The CDR3 spells CSARGQTGESSYNSPLHF. In DNA form, the CDR3 reads TGCAGTGCTAGAGGCCAGACAGGGGAAAGCTCCTATAATTCACCCCTCCACTTT.

There are many counts of this clonotype. In nucleotides, the CDR3 is TGTGCTAGTGGTTTGGAAGGAAACACCATATATTTT. Translated: CASGLEGNTIYF. The chain recombines TRBV12-5 with TRBJ1-3; D is undetermined. Germline-derived CDR1 and CDR2 are LGHNT and FRNRAP. V gave up 1 base and J gave up 4 bases, with 2 bases separating them. The CDR3 has 12 amino acids. Full variable domain (missing parts from reference TRBV12-5 and TRBJ1-3): DARVTQTPRHKVTEMGQEVTMRCQPILGHNTVFWYRQTMMQGLELLAYFRNRAPLDDSGMPKDRFSAEMPDATLATLKIQPSEPRDSAVYFCASGLEGNTIYFGEGSWLTVV.

This clonotype was picked up many times. The chain links TRBV12-3 or TRBV12-4 to TRBJ1-5; D is ambiguous. Trimming left V 5 bases short and J 1 base short, with 9 bases between. This CDR3 is built from 14 residues. This chain's CDR3 is CASSGGLSNQPQHF. In DNA form, the CDR3 reads TGTGCCAGCAGTGGAGGGCTGAGCAATCAGCCCCAGCATTTT.

This clonotype was counted at least ten times. The gene calls are TRBV18 and TRBJ2-5; D is perhaps TRBD1 (5 bases). CDR3 length: 13 residues. The V end was cut by 3 bases, the J end by 1 base, with 6 bases between. Germline V gives CDR1 KGHSH, CDR2 LQKENI. Written as DNA, the CDR3 is TGTGCCAGCTCACCGGACACCCAAGAGACCCAGTACTTC. It is translated as CASSPDTQETQYF.

This clonotype was found a few times. V and J are TRBV7-6 and TRBJ2-2; maybe TRBD2 (7 bases). Trimming took off 4 bases at V and 4 bases at J, with 16 bases between the two ends. The CDR3 contains 16 residues. Germline CDR1 and CDR2: SGHVS and FNYEAQ. CDR3 nucleotides: TGTGCCAGCAGCTCCGTGGGGGGGGCGCGCACCGGGGAGCTGTTTTTT. Its translation is CASSSVGGARTGELFF.

This clonotype came up once. No conserved phenylalanine or tryptophan ends this CDR3, so it is likely a read error. The genes are TRBV12-3 or TRBV12-4 and TRBJ2-4, with 8 bases aligning to TRBD1. This CDR3 is 13 amino acids long. J lost 8 bases, V lost 6 bases, and 6 bases had no gene match. CDR3 coding DNA: TGTGCCAGCAGAAGGACAGGGAGAGACATTCAGTACGAC. Translation gives CASRRTGRDIQYD.

This clonotype was detected ten times or more. The chain is built from TRBV20-1 and TRBJ2-3, with 15 nucleotides matching TRBD2. There are 17 residues in the CDR3. Looked up from germline, CDR1 is DFQATT and CDR2 is SNEGSKA (reference sequence). Trimming took 5 bases from V and 2 from J; bases not matched to a gene: 8. The DNA for the CDR3 is TGCAGTGCTGTCGGACTAGCGGGGGGGCCTGTCACAGATACGCAGTATTTT. Protein product: CSAVGLAGGPVTDTQYF.

Ten or more counts support this clonotype. The CDR3 region has the DNA TGTGCCAGCAGGATAGCGGGGGGTCTCTACAATGAGCAGTTCTTC. Residues: CASRIAGGLYNEQFF. The J gene is TRBJ2-1, the V gene TRBV7-2; 10 nucleotides agree with TRBD2. Germline V lookup: CDR1 SGHTA, CDR2 FQGNSA. The CDR3 loop spans 15 amino acids. V was pared by 6 bases and J by 3 bases, with 5 bases of the junction left unmatched.

This clonotype was observed many times. The rearrangement uses TRBV5-1 and TRBJ1-2, with TRBD1 matching over 8 bases. The germline CDR1 and CDR2 sequences are SGHRS and YFSETQ. The length of the CDR3 is 14 residues. V dropped 4 bases and J dropped 5; count of bases not matched to a gene: 7. CDR3 sequence reads: CASSTGQGEYGYTF. The CDR3 DNA reads as TGCGCCAGCAGCACCGGACAGGGTGAATATGGCTACACCTTC.

This clonotype was counted many times. V is TRBV15 and J is TRBJ1-1; TRBD1 agrees at 8 bases. This CDR3 region has 13 residues. V shed 3 bases, J shed 6 bases, and the junction held 3 bases outside the gene matches. Germline CDR1 LNHNV, CDR2 YYDKDF (reference sequence). The CDR3 here is CATSRDRVAEAFF. CDR3 coding DNA: TGTGCCACCAGCAGGGACAGGGTTGCTGAAGCTTTCTTT.

This clonotype came up many times. The chain recombines TRBV12-3 or TRBV12-4 with TRBJ1-1; possibly TRBD1 for D (6 bases). This CDR3 comprises 12 residues. V lost 10 bases to trimming and J lost 1 base, with 10 bases between them. Here the CDR3 reads CANGQRNTEAFF. CDR3 coding DNA: TGTGCCAATGGACAGAGGAACACTGAAGCTTTCTTT.

In this sample, this clonotype turned up many times. This chain joins TRBV5-1 and TRBJ1-1, with D uncertain. CDR1 and CDR2 from the germline V gene are SGHRS and YFSETQ. Trimming cost V 0 bases and J 2 bases, with 11 bases left between them. This CDR3 is built from 15 residues. As DNA, the CDR3 is TGCGCCAGCAGCTTGGCCGAGGGTTTAAACACTGAAGCTTTCTTT. As protein: CASSLAEGLNTEAFF.

This clonotype was counted ten times or more. The chain has TRBV6-2 or TRBV6-3 and TRBJ1-6; D is undetermined. The germline V gene has CDR1 MNHEY and CDR2 SVGEGT. Trimming pared 2 bases from V and 7 bases from J, leaving 6 bases between. This CDR3 is built from 13 residues. The CDR3 loop reads CASSYQENSPLHF. The CDR3 region has the DNA TGTGCCAGCAGTTACCAGGAAAATTCACCCCTCCACTTT.

This clonotype was recorded at least ten times. The CDR3: CSADPVGLAGGRFTDTQYF. The CDR3 DNA follows: TGCAGTGCGGATCCAGTGGGACTAGCGGGGGGCCGATTCACAGATACGCAGTATTTT. The genes are TRBV20-1 and TRBJ2-3; 15 bases fit TRBD2. V dropped 6 bases and J dropped 2; count of bases not matched to a gene: 15. Germline assignment: CDR1 DFQATT and CDR2 SNEGSKA (reference sequence). The CDR3 sequence is 19 residues long.

This clonotype has a count of ten or more. J is TRBJ2-1 and V is TRBV9, with 9 positions matching TRBD2. The CDR3 is 13 amino acids. CDR1 is SGDLS, CDR2 YYNGEE, per germline. Trimming cost V 3 bases and J 8 bases; bases outside gene matches: 3. The CDR3 reads CASSARTSDEQFF. CDR3 nucleotide sequence: TGTGCCAGCAGCGCACGGACTAGCGATGAGCAGTTCTTC.

Points on this clonotype: This is likely a read error, given that the CDR3 carries no conserved phenylalanine or tryptophan at its end. The gene calls are TRBV7-2 and TRBJ2-5, with D tentatively TRBD2 (6 bases). There are 14 residues in the CDR3. Germline CDR1 reads SGHTA; CDR2 reads FQGNSA. V gave up 3 bases and J gave up 3 bases, with 11 bases separating them. For the CDR3, the DNA is TGTGCCAGCAGCTTGGCCGGGAGAAAAGAGACCCAGTACAAC. Its translation is CASSLAGRKETQYN.

This clonotype was detected many times. The chain couples TRBV28 to TRBJ2-5; TRBD2 might be the D (5 bases). The germline V and J ends were trimmed by 6 bases and 0 bases, with 8 bases remaining between them. This CDR3 is built from 13 residues. CDR1 and CDR2 (germline): MDHEN, SYDVKM. This chain's CDR3 is CASSTGNQETQYF. CDR3 DNA sequence: TGTGCCAGCAGCACCGGGAACCAAGAGACCCAGTACTTC.

This clonotype was picked up many times. The chain carries TRBV20-1 and TRBJ2-7; maybe TRBD2 (6 bases). Germline V gene data show CDR1 as DFQATT and CDR2 as SNEGSKA (reference sequence). This CDR3 contains 14 residues. The V end was cut by 0 bases, the J end by 5 bases, with 14 bases between. This chain's CDR3 is CSARDVGLIDEQYF. DNA of the CDR3: TGCAGTGCTAGAGATGTGGGACTTATCGACGAGCAGTACTTC.